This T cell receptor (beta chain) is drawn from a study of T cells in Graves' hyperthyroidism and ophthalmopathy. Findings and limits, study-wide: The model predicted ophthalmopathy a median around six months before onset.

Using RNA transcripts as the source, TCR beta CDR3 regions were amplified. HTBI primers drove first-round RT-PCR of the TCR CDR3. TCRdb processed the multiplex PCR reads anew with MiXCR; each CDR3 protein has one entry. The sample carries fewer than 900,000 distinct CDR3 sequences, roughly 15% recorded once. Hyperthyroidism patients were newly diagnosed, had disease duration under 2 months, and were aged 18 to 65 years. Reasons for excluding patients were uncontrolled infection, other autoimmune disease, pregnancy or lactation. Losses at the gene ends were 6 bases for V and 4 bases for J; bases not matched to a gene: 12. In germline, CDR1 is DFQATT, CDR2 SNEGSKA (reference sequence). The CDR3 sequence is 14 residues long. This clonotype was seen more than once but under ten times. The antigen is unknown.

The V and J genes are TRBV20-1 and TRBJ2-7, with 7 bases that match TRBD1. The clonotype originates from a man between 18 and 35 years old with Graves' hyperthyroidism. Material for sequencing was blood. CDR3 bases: TGCAGTGCCGGGGACAGTCGAGGTTCATACGAGCAGTACTTC. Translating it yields CSAGDSRGSYEQYF.